These 9 T cell receptor beta chains originate from one sample sequenced in a study of blood T cell repertoires in COVID-19. Profiled with immunoSEQ multiplex PCR; TCRdb holds only in-frame clones, not every one. The sample shows 200,000 to 300,000 clones, about 84% of them seen only once. Sequenced: peripheral blood. The receptors stem from a woman older than 75 with COVID-19, enrolled during active disease.

The rearrangement links TRBV28 to TRBJ1-1, with D tentatively TRBD1 (5 bases). The germline V gene encodes CDR1 MDHEN and CDR2 SYDVKM. With 6 bases removed from V and 1 base from J, the gap between germline ends came to 12 bases. This CDR3 is 14 amino acids long. CDR3: CASRPQGGNTEAFF. CDR3 nucleotide sequence: TGTGCCAGCAGGCCCCAGGGAGGGAACACTGAAGCTTTCTTT.

The chain uses TRBV6-5 and TRBJ1-3, with TRBD1 matching 7 bases. The ends lost 4 bases at V and 0 bases at J; junction bases unmatched: 6. This CDR3 contains 16 residues. In germline, CDR1 is MNHEY, CDR2 SVGAGI. In nucleotides, the CDR3 is TGTGCCAGCAGTTCGGGACAGACTAACTCTGGAAACACCATATATTTT. Amino acids: CASSSGQTNSGNTIYF.

This rearrangement joins TRBV6-1 to TRBJ1-2, with D uncertain. CDR3 length: 14 residues. Trimming removed 2 bases from V and 5 bases from J, with 12 bases in between. Germline V gene lookup returns CDR1 MNHNS and CDR2 SASEGT. The CDR3 DNA reads TGTGCCAGCAGTGAACTTCGCACGGGGTATGGCTACACCTTC. Translating it yields CASSELRTGYGYTF.

Regarding this clone: The same CDR3 arises from other DNA sequences in this sample as well. The chain couples TRBV29-1 to TRBJ1-5; D uncertain. V was cut by 4 bases and J by 0 bases, with 4 bases left in between. Germline values: CDR1 SQVTM, CDR2 ANQGSEA. This CDR3 is 12 amino acids long. CDR3 protein: CSVAGSNQPQHF. CDR3 DNA sequence: TGCAGCGTTGCAGGTAGCAATCAGCCCCAGCATTTT.

The chain links TRBV23-1 to TRBJ2-5, with 7 bases matching TRBD1. Being an ORF, TRBV23-1 has a function that is uncertain. This CDR3 is 15 amino acids long. J lost 1 base, V lost 7 bases, and 9 bases had no gene match. The CDR3 is CASTRQGWGQETQYF. CDR3 sequence (DNA): TGCGCCAGCACCAGACAGGGTTGGGGCCAAGAGACCCAGTACTTC.

The V call is TRBV28, the J call TRBJ1-5; D is unclear. V lost 4 bases and J 5 bases, leaving 3 bases between the germline ends. The CDR3 extends over 11 amino acids. Per germline, CDR1 MDHEN and CDR2 SYDVKM. The CDR3, as DNA: TGTGCCAGCAGTTCTTATCAGCCCCAGCATTTT. Its protein product is CASSSYQPQHF.

This clone occurred a few times. V is TRBV7-2 and J is TRBJ2-5, with TRBD2 matching over 7 bases. The CDR3 is 14 residues long. Germline CDR1 is SGHTA and CDR2 is FQGNSA. V lost 2 bases and J lost 3; bases outside the gene matches: 3. The chain's CDR3 is CASSLMGGEETQYF. The CDR3 DNA follows: TGTGCCAGCAGCTTAATGGGGGGGGAAGAGACCCAGTACTTC.

The chain combines TRBV5-1 with TRBJ1-1, with D perhaps TRBD1 (6 bases). The germline gives CDR1 SGHRS, CDR2 YFSETQ. This CDR3 has 15 amino acids. V was pared by 2 bases and J by 2 bases, with 13 bases between. The CDR3 sequence is CASSLQPRGNTEAFF. DNA of the CDR3: TGCGCCAGCAGCTTACAACCCAGGGGCAACACTGAAGCTTTCTTT.

The chain uses TRBV5-1 and TRBJ2-5, with TRBD1 as a possible D gene (6 bases). Trimming pared 4 bases from V and 2 bases from J, leaving 12 bases between. The CDR3 has 14 amino acids. Germline CDR1 is SGHRS and CDR2 is YFSETQ. The CDR3 spells CASSLGAYQETQYF. CDR3 nucleotides: TGCGCCAGCAGCCTGGGGGCATATCAAGAGACCCAGTACTTC.